The 18 T cell receptor beta chains below come from one sample, sequenced in a study of shared clonotypes between healthy human individuals. Sequenced by immunoSEQ multiplex PCR; TCRdb stores in-frame clones only, minus some. The sample shows some 1.4 million clones, roughly 96% of them seen only once. Material for sequencing was naive CD4+ T cells sorted from blood. Subset here: CD45RA+ positively selected. Source of these receptors: a man aged 25-45 years in good health.

The CDR3 DNA reads TGTGCCAGCAGCTTGCAACTAGCGGTTCCCACTAACGAAAATGAGCAGTTCTTC. Amino acids: CASSLQLAVPTNENEQFF. The rearrangement uses TRBV5-5 and TRBJ2-1, with 8 bases fitting TRBD2. V was clipped by 1 base and J by 7 bases; unmatched bases: 16. The CDR3 is 18 residues long. Germline V gene lookup returns CDR1 SGHKS and CDR2 YYEKEE (reference sequence).

This chain connects TRBV10-3 to TRBJ2-4; the D call may be TRBD1 or TRBD2 (6 bases each). Germline V gives CDR1 ENHRY, CDR2 SYGVKD. The germline V and J ends were trimmed by 10 bases and 2 bases, with 15 bases remaining between them. This CDR3 spans 14 amino acids. The CDR3 nucleotides read TGTGCCACAGCCGGGGGCACCCCCAAAAACATTCAGTACTTC. It yields the protein CATAGGTPKNIQYF.

The genes are TRBV10-3 and TRBJ1-1; 8 positions agree with TRBD1. The CDR3 sequence is 11 residues long. Germline-derived CDR1 and CDR2 are ENHRY and SYGVKD. Unmatched junction bases numbered 1, after V lost 6 bases and J lost 7 bases. CDR3: CAIRGQGEAFF. In DNA form, the CDR3 reads TGTGCCATCAGAGGACAGGGTGAAGCTTTCTTT.

V and J are TRBV28 and TRBJ1-1; D remains unclear. V was clipped by 11 bases and J by 4 bases, with 8 bases between them. CDR1 and CDR2 from the germline V gene are MDHEN and SYDVKM. This CDR3 spans 10 amino acids. The CDR3 coding sequence is TGTGCCGCATGGGGCACTGAAGCTTTCTTT. Translation gives CAAWGTEAFF.

V usage is TRBV27 and J usage is TRBJ1-5; 7 bases line up with TRBD1. J was trimmed by 6 bases and V by 5 bases; bases with no gene match: 10. Germline V gene sequence: CDR1 MNHEY, CDR2 SMNVEV (reference sequence). This CDR3 has 15 residues. CDR3 in DNA: TGTGCCAGCAGTCCCAGGGGGGGTTCGGGTCAGCCCCAGCATTTT. Translation: CASSPRGGSGQPQHF.

The CDR3 loop reads CAISERGLSTGELFF. The CDR3 nucleotides read TGTGCCATCAGTGAGAGAGGACTGAGCACCGGGGAGCTGTTTTTT. The rearrangement joins TRBV10-3 to TRBJ2-2; D possibly corresponds to TRBD2 (5 bases). The V gene lost 2 bases and the J gene lost 4 bases, with 11 bases spanning the gap. The germline gives CDR1 ENHRY, CDR2 SYGVKD. The CDR3 length is 15 residues.

This clone has just one count. V gene TRBV5-4 combines with J gene TRBJ2-2; possibly TRBD1 for D (6 bases). Germline CDR1 SGHNT, CDR2 YYREEE (reference sequence). This CDR3 is built from 15 residues. V lost 4 bases to trimming and J lost 1 base, with 11 bases between them. In DNA, the CDR3 is TGTGCCAGCAGCCGTCTACAGGGGAACACCGGGGAGCTGTTTTTT. Its translation is CASSRLQGNTGELFF.

This chain joins TRBV25-1 and TRBJ2-3; tentative D call: TRBD1 (6 bases). Germline V CDR1 and CDR2: MGHDK, SYGVNS. The CDR3 sequence is 15 residues long. The germline V and J ends were trimmed by 8 bases and 2 bases, with 17 bases remaining between them. CDR3 bases: TGTGCCAGCCCGAAGCCGGGACACCTCACAGATACGCAGTATTTT. The encoded protein is CASPKPGHLTDTQYF.

The genes are TRBV28 and TRBJ2-5; TRBD1 agrees at 9 bases. CDR1 is MDHEN and CDR2 is SYDVKM in the germline V gene. Trimming removed 5 bases from V and 5 bases from J; junction bases left unmatched: 9. The CDR3 has 15 amino acids. The CDR3 here is CASSRGQGRPETQYF. The DNA of the CDR3 is TGTGCCAGCAGTCGGGGACAGGGACGACCGGAGACCCAGTACTTC.

The chain has TRBV13 and TRBJ2-2; a possible D gene is TRBD1 (6 bases). V was clipped by 2 bases and J by 4 bases, with 11 bases between them. CDR1 and CDR2 from the germline V gene are PRHDT and FYEKMQ (reference sequence). CDR3 length equals 15 residues. The CDR3 bases are TGTGCCAGCAGCTTATTGGGACAAAGCACCGGGGAGCTGTTTTTT. Protein sequence: CASSLLGQSTGELFF. The full variable domain, with the rest looked up from reference TRBV13 and TRBJ2-2, is AAGVIQSPRHLIKEKRETATLKCYPIPRHDTVYWYQQGPGQDPQFLISFYEKMQSDKGSIPDRFSAQQFSDYHSELNMSSLELGDSALYFCASSLLGQSTGELFFGEGSRLTVL.

This chain connects TRBV18 to TRBJ2-5; TRBD1 matches 10 bases. Germline CDR1 KGHSH, CDR2 LQKENI. The CDR3 is made up of 14 amino acids. The J segment lost 7 bases and the V segment lost 3 bases, leaving 5 bases of the junction unmatched. CDR3 in amino acids: CASSPLGQGRTQYF. The DNA for the CDR3 is TGTGCCAGCTCACCCCTGGGACAGGGGAGGACCCAGTACTTC.

The rearrangement links TRBV28 to TRBJ1-1; D uncertain. From germline, CDR1 is MDHEN and CDR2 SYDVKM. Trimming took off 1 base at V and 5 bases at J, with 17 bases between the two ends. CDR3 length equals 16 residues. Here the CDR3 reads CASSLSPRRSITEAFF. The CDR3 coding sequence is TGTGCCAGCAGTTTATCCCCGCGGAGGTCCATAACTGAAGCTTTCTTT.

The chain has TRBV27 and TRBJ2-7, with TRBD1 matching 7 bases. The V gene end was trimmed by 5 bases and the J gene end by 4 bases; junction bases not matched to a gene: 14. The CDR3 has 16 residues. CDR1 is MNHEY and CDR2 is SMNVEV in the germline V gene (reference sequence). In DNA, the CDR3 is TGTGCCAGCAGTCGGTTGACAGGGAGTTCCTCTTACGAGCAGTACTTC. The encoded protein is CASSRLTGSSSYEQYF.

This clone occurred once. The gene calls are TRBV6-5 and TRBJ2-7, with D uncertain. Per the germline V gene, CDR1 is MNHEY and CDR2 is SVGAGI. The CDR3 covers 15 residues. V was shortened by 6 bases and J by 3 bases, with 18 bases between the two germline ends. DNA of the CDR3: TGTGCCAGCAGCCCCTCCCCTCGCGCACTCTACGAGCAGTACTTC. It encodes CASSPSPRALYEQYF.

This clone was detected only once. The chain links TRBV18 to TRBJ2-6; D remains ambiguous. The CDR3 is 14 residues long. V lost 11 bases, J lost 3 bases, and 14 bases lay in between. Germline CDR1 KGHSH, CDR2 LQKENI. This chain's CDR3 is CAPSPLVGANVLTF. The CDR3 DNA is TGTGCCCCCTCCCCACTGGTTGGGGCCAACGTCCTGACTTTC.

This clone was detected once. The rearrangement joins TRBV27 to TRBJ2-7, with a possible D match to TRBD1 (6 bases). V shed 5 bases and J shed 2 bases, with 13 bases lying between them. CDR1 is MNHEY, CDR2 SMNVEV, per germline (reference sequence). The CDR3 extends over 14 amino acids. CDR3 sequence reads: CASSPRDIAYEQYF. The DNA for the CDR3 is TGTGCCAGCAGTCCCCGGGACATCGCCTACGAGCAGTACTTC.

About this clone: Mismatch with germline at one junction end may stem from a read error. The sample holds other DNA sequences that translate to the same CDR3. V usage is TRBV29-1 and J usage is TRBJ2-7; D possibly matches TRBD1 or TRBD2 (5 bases each). CDR3 size: 12 residues. Germline lookup yields CDR1 SQVTM and CDR2 ANQGSEA. The chain's CDR3 is CSGAGTSYEQYF. The CDR3 DNA reads as TGCAGCGGGGCTGGGACCTCCTACGAGCAATACTTC.

The V call is TRBV13, the J call TRBJ1-4; tentatively, D is TRBD1 (6 bases). The CDR3 is 14 amino acids. Deletions cut 3 bases from V and 7 bases from J, with 12 bases between. The germline V gene encodes CDR1 PRHDT and CDR2 FYEKMQ (reference sequence). The chain's CDR3 is CASSLGAAGEKLFF. DNA of the CDR3: TGTGCCAGCAGCTTGGGGGCCGCGGGTGAAAAACTGTTTTTT.